Shown below are 2 T cell receptor beta chains from a single sample sequenced in a study of T cell responses to AZD1222 COVID-19 vaccine. Using immunoSEQ multiplex PCR, the repertoire was profiled, and TCRdb retains in-frame clones only, with some absent. The data show around 160,000 clones, about 92% seen once. This sample comprised peripheral blood, obtained on day 0 of AZD1222 vaccination. All receptors come from an adult in good health.

The rearrangement links TRBV5-8 to TRBJ2-2; 8 bases line up with TRBD1. CDR3 size: 16 residues. Germline CDR1 reads SGHTS; CDR2 reads YDEGEE. V trimming: 3 bases; J trimming: 1 base; junction bases outside the gene matches: 5. CDR3 in amino acids: CASSYRGDWNTGELFF. The CDR3 region has the DNA TGTGCCAGCAGCTACAGGGGGGACTGGAACACCGGGGAGCTGTTTTTT.

The rearrangement joins TRBV9 to TRBJ1-1; the match to TRBD1 covers 7 bases. V lost 3 bases, J lost 5 bases, and 7 bases stayed unmatched. CDR1 is SGDLS, CDR2 YYNGEE, per germline. The CDR3 covers 14 residues. The CDR3 protein is CASSATGERTEAFF. CDR3 coding DNA: TGTGCCAGCAGCGCCACAGGGGAGAGGACTGAAGCTTTCTTT.